The next 8 T cell receptor beta chains were all read from a single sample in a study of blood T cell repertoires in COVID-19. Repertoires were generated with immunoSEQ multiplex PCR, while TCRdb's copy carries only in-frame clones and drops some. The sample contains a few hundred thousand clones, around nine tenths of which appear only once. The sample comprised PBMCs or T cells enriched from blood (not recorded which). All receptors come from a woman aged 60-75 years who had recovered from COVID-19.

This chain joins TRBV30 and TRBJ2-7, with D tentatively TRBD2 (6 bases). The ends were cut back, 3 bases at V and 0 bases at J, with 15 bases in the middle. The germline gives CDR1 GTSNPN, CDR2 SVGIG (reference sequence). The CDR3 spans 15 residues. This CDR3 is CAWSPKAGLSYEQYF. CDR3 in DNA: TGTGCCTGGAGCCCTAAAGCGGGCCTCTCCTACGAGCAGTACTTC. Filled out from reference TRBV30 and TRBJ2-7, the complete variable domain reads SQTIHQWPATLVQPVGSPLSLECTVEGTSNPNLYWYRQAAGRGLQLLFYSVGIGQISSEVPQNLSASRPQDRQFILSSKKLLLSDSGFYLCAWSPKAGLSYEQYFGPGTRLTVT.

This rearrangement joins TRBV5-6 to TRBJ1-4, with 9 bases matching TRBD1. Trimming at V came to 3 bases and at J to 8 bases, leaving 8 bases not matched to a gene. The germline V gene encodes CDR1 SGHDT and CDR2 YYEEEE. The CDR3 sequence is 15 residues long. As DNA, the CDR3 is TGTGCCAGCAGCTCGCTGACAGGGGGGGAAGAAAAACTGTTTTTT. Translating it yields CASSSLTGGEEKLFF.

The chain employs TRBV5-1 and TRBJ2-1; the match to TRBD1 covers 8 bases. V lost 4 bases and J lost 5; bases outside the gene matches: 5. Germline CDR1 is SGHRS and CDR2 is YFSETQ. The CDR3 is made up of 14 amino acids. The CDR3 is CASSPRTGNNEQFF. Here the CDR3 DNA reads TGCGCCAGCAGCCCCCGGACAGGGAACAATGAGCAGTTCTTC.

This chain links TRBV19 with TRBJ1-5, with D hard to call. The CDR3 has 13 amino acids. The germline gives CDR1 LNHDA, CDR2 SQIVND (reference sequence). Trimming cost V 10 bases and J 6 bases, with 16 bases left between them. The CDR3 coding sequence is TGTGCCACCGCGGAGGGTTGGGGTCAGCCCCAGCATTTT. Its protein is CATAEGWGQPQHF.

J is TRBJ1-4 and V is TRBV6-5; D gene unclear. Germline V gene data show CDR1 as MNHEY and CDR2 as SVGAGI. Trimming removed 6 bases from V and 8 bases from J, with 16 bases in between. The CDR3 runs to 14 residues. The CDR3 region is CASRGVAVGEKLFF. CDR3 coding DNA: TGTGCCAGCAGGGGAGTTGCGGTTGGAGAAAAACTGTTTTTT.

J is TRBJ1-4 and V is TRBV6-1; TRBD1 matches at 9 bases. Germline values: CDR1 MNHNS, CDR2 SASEGT. The CDR3 has 15 residues. The trim removed 3 bases at V and 8 bases at J, leaving 7 bases unmatched. The DNA of the CDR3 is TGTGCCAGCAGTGACGGACAGGGGAGGACGGAAAAACTGTTTTTT. It specifies CASSDGQGRTEKLFF.

The chain uses TRBV6-4 and TRBJ2-5; 8 bases fit TRBD2. V lost 6 bases, J lost 4 bases, and 7 bases stayed unmatched. Looked up from germline, CDR1 is MRHNA and CDR2 is SNTAGT. The CDR3 is made up of 14 amino acids. This CDR3 is CASSPGTSGETQYF. CDR3 bases: TGTGCCAGCAGCCCCGGGACTAGTGGAGAGACCCAGTACTTC.

J is TRBJ1-3 and V is TRBV12-5, with a possible D match to TRBD1 (6 bases). In germline, CDR1 is LGHNT, CDR2 FRNRAP. The CDR3 runs 14 residues. Trimming stripped 5 bases from V and 12 bases from J, with 20 bases between. CDR3 sequence: CASGPSGAPGVIYF. In nucleotides, the CDR3 is TGTGCTAGTGGTCCCTCAGGGGCCCCAGGGGTCATATATTTT.